This entry is about one T cell receptor (beta chain). The antigen is undetermined. The sample is drawn from a study of cytomegalovirus exposure and HLA in healthy donors. Study-wide points: The later analysis indicated that the majority of CMV-associated TCR beta chains appeared HLA-restricted.

PCR amplification relied on 60 Vbeta primers (plus 13 Jbeta primers). Profiling relied on immunoSEQ multiplex PCR, and the TCRdb table lists in-frame clones only, not all of them. The sample lists about 160,000 clones; around three quarters were seen once. The source material was PBMCs. The origin of this receptor is a young man in good health and CMV-seropositive.

CDR3 in DNA: TGTGCCAGCAGCTATCGGACTAGCGACACCGGGGAGCTGTTTTTT. As protein: CASSYRTSDTGELFF. The chain recombines TRBV4-2 with TRBJ2-2, with 9 bases aligning to TRBD2. The V and J ends lost 5 bases and 3 bases, in that order; junction bases with no gene match: 4. Germline CDR1 is LGHNA and CDR2 is YNFKEQ. This CDR3 comprises 15 residues.